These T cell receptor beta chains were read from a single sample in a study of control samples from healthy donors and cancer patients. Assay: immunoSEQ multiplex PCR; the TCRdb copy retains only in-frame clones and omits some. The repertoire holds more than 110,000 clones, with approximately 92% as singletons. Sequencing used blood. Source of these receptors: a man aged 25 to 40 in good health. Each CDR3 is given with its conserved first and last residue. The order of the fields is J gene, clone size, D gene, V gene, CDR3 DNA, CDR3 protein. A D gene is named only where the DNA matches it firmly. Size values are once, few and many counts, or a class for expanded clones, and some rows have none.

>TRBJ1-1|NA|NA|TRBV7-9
TGTGCCAGCAGCTTCGACACCCGCACTGAAGCTTTCTTT
CASSFDTRTEAFF
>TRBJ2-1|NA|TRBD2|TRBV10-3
TGTGCCATCAGGACTAGCGAAAACGGGCAGTTCTTC
CAIRTSENGQFF
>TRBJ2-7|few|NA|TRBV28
TGTGCCAGCAGTTTATTGCTTAGCGGGCAGTACTTC
CASSLLLSGQYF
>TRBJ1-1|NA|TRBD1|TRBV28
TGTGCCAGCAGTTCGGACAGGGAAGCTTTCTTT
CASSSDREAFF
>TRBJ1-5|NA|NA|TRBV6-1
TGTGCCAGCAGTGAACTTTCAGGGGACACTAGCAATCAGCCCCAGCATTTT
CASSELSGDTSNQPQHF
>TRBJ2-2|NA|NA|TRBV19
TGTGCCAGTAGTATACGCCCCCTCAGGCCATCCAACACCGGGGAGCTGTTTTTT
CASSIRPLRPSNTGELFF
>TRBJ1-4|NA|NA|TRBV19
TGTGCCAGTAGTCCGGTTACGCGCCTTGAAAAACTGTTTTTT
CASSPVTRLEKLFF
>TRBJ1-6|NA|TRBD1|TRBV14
TGTGCCAGCAGCCATGACAGGGGGCGCTTCTGGAATTCACCCCTCCACTTT
CASSHDRGRFWNSPLHF
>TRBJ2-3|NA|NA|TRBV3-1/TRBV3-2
TGTGCCAGCAGCCCGACGGGCGAGGGCACAGATACGCAGTATTTT
CASSPTGEGTDTQYF
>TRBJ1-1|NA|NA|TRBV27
TGTGCCAGCTTACCCCTTTCCCAGCTGGGGAAGGCTGAAGCTTTCTTT
CASLPLSQLGKAEAFF
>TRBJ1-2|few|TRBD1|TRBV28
TGTGCCAGCGTGGAGGGCCCTCACACAGGGGGCGCCTATGGCTACACCTTC
CASVEGPHTGGAYGYTF
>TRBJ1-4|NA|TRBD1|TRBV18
TGTGCCAGCTCACCAATCCCCGGGACAGTGATTGAAAAACTGTTTTTT
CASSPIPGTVIEKLFF
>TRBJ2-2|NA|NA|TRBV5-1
TGCGCCAGCAGCTTGGCCCCCGGAGGGGAGCTGTTTTTT
CASSLAPGGELFF
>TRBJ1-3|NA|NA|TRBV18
TGTGCCAGCTCACCGACAGACGGAGGCTCTGGAAACACCATATATTTT
CASSPTDGGSGNTIYF
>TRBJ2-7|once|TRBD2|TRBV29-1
TGCAGCGTTGAAGAAAGACTAGCGGGAGGGGGCGAGCAGTACTTC
CSVEERLAGGGEQYF
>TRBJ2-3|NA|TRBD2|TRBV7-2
TGTGCCAGCAGCCCCCGACTAGCGTCAGATACGCAGTATTTT
CASSPRLASDTQYF
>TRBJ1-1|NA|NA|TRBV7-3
TGTGCCAGCAGCCAAGGAGGAAACACTGAAGCTTTCTTT
CASSQGGNTEAFF
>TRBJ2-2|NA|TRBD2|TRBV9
TGTGCCAGCAGCGTAGTTTCGGGGAGGGCGAACACCGGGGAGCTGTTTTTT
CASSVVSGRANTGELFF
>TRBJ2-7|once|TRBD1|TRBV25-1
TGTGCCAGCAGTGTACTAACAGGGGTCGAGCAGTACTTC
CASSVLTGVEQYF
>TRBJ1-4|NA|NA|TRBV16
TGTGCCAGCAGCACCCACCGGACCGAGAATGAAAAACTGTTTTTT
CASSTHRTENEKLFF
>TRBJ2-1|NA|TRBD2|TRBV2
TGTGCCAGCAACCGACTAGCATGGGGCAATGAGCAGTTCTTC
CASNRLAWGNEQFF
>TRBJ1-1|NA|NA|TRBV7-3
TGTGCCAGCAGTATCTCTCCCCTGGCTGAAGCTTTCTTT
CASSISPLAEAFF
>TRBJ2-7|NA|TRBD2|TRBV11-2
TGTGCCAGCAGCCCGGGACTAGTGACCGAGCAGTACTTC
CASSPGLVTEQYF
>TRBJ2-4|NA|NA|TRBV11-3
TGTGCCAGCAGCTTAAATGAGAAAAACATTCAGTACTTC
CASSLNEKNIQYF
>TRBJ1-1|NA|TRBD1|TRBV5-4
TGTGCCAGCAGGGACAGGGATCGGGCTGAAGCTTTCTTT
CASRDRDRAEAFF
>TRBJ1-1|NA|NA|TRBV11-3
TGTGCCAGCAGCCTCATTAAGACGACTGAAGCTTTCTTT
CASSLIKTTEAFF
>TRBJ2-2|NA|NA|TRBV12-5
TGTGCTAGTGGTTTGACCGGGGACACAGGGGAGCTGTTTTTT
CASGLTGDTGELFF
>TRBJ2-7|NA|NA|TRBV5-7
TGTGCCAGCAGCGTGACAAACAGGGACGAGCAGTACTTC
CASSVTNRDEQYF
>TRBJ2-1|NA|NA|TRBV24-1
TGTGCCACCAGTGATTTGGGAGCAGGGAGGTCCTACAATGAGCAGTTCTTC
CATSDLGAGRSYNEQFF
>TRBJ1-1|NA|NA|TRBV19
TGTGCCAGTAGTATCGGTATAGTAATGAACACTGAAGCTTTCTTT
CASSIGIVMNTEAFF
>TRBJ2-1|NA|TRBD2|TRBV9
TGTGCCAGCAGCGTCCGGACTAGCGGAGAGAAGGACTACAATGAGCAGTTCTTC
CASSVRTSGEKDYNEQFF
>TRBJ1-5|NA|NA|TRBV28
TGTGCCAGCAGTTTTCGGGGAAGGAGCAATCAGCCCCAGCATTTT
CASSFRGRSNQPQHF
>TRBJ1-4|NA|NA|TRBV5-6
TGTGCCAGCAGCTTACCCGGGGTTGGTGAAAAACTGTTTTTT
CASSLPGVGEKLFF
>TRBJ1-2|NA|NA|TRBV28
TGTGCCAGCAGTCCCAACTGGAATGGCTACACCTTC
CASSPNWNGYTF
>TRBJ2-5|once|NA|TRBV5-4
TGTGCCAGCAGCATTCAGGCCGGGAAGAAAGAGACCCAGTACTTC
CASSIQAGKKETQYF
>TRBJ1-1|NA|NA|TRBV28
TGTGCCAGCAGTTTTCGTTATTCGAACACTGAAGCTTTCTTT
CASSFRYSNTEAFF
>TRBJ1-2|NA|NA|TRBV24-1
TGTGCCACCAGTGATCTATGGACGGGCGGCTACACCTTC
CATSDLWTGGYTF
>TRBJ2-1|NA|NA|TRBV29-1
TGCAGCGTTGAGCCGCCGATAGCGGATATTTACAATGAGCAGTTCTTC
CSVEPPIADIYNEQFF
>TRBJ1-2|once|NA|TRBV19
TGTGCCAGTAGTATAGATCGTAGGCTGGGAGGGACATCGAACTATGGCTACACCTTC
CASSIDRRLGGTSNYGYTF
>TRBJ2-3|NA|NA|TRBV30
TGTGCCTCCATCCCTAACGGGAGAGGGACAGATACGCAGTATTTT
CASIPNGRGTDTQYF
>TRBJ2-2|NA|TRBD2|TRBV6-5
TGTGCCAGCAGCCTAGCGGGAGATCCCGGGGAGCTGTTTTTT
CASSLAGDPGELFF
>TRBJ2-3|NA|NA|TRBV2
TGTGCCAGCGGGGGGCGGGCGCAGTATTTT
CASGGRAQYF
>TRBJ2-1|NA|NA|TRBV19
TGTGCCAGTAGTACGCAGCGGGTATCGAGGGGGGAGCAGTTCTTC
CASSTQRVSRGEQFF
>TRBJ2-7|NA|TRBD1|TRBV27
TGTGCCAGTACGGACAGGGCGTTCGAGCAGTACTTC
CASTDRAFEQYF
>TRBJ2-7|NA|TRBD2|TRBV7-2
TGTGCCAGCAGTCTGACTCTAGCGGGAGGGCCGTACTTC
CASSLTLAGGPYF
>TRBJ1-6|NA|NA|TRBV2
TGTGCCAGCAGTGAATTGAGAGACGGTAATTCACCCCTCCACTTT
CASSELRDGNSPLHF
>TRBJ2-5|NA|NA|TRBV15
TGTGCCACCAGGGGGTTAGACCAAGAGACCCAGTACTTC
CATRGLDQETQYF
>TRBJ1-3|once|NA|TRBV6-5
TGTGCCAGCAGATACAGGAGCTCTGGAAACACCATATATTTT
CASRYRSSGNTIYF
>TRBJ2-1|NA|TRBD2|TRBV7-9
TGTGCCAGCAGCTCAAGAGGAGGGACTAGCGGCCCCTTTAAGGATGAGCAGTTCTTC
CASSSRGGTSGPFKDEQFF
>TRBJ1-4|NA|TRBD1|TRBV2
TGTGCCAGCAGTGAGGGACAGTCTAATGAAAAACTGTTTTTT
CASSEGQSNEKLFF
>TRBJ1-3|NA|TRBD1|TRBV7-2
TGTGCCAGCAGCCGGGACAGCTCTGGAAACACCATATATTTT
CASSRDSSGNTIYF
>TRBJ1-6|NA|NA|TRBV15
TGTGCCACCAGCAGAGAACAATCCTATAATTCACCCCTCCACTTT
CATSREQSYNSPLHF
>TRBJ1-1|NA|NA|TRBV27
TGTGCCAGCAGTCCATTCGGACGGGCCCTTGAAGCTTTCTTT
CASSPFGRALEAFF